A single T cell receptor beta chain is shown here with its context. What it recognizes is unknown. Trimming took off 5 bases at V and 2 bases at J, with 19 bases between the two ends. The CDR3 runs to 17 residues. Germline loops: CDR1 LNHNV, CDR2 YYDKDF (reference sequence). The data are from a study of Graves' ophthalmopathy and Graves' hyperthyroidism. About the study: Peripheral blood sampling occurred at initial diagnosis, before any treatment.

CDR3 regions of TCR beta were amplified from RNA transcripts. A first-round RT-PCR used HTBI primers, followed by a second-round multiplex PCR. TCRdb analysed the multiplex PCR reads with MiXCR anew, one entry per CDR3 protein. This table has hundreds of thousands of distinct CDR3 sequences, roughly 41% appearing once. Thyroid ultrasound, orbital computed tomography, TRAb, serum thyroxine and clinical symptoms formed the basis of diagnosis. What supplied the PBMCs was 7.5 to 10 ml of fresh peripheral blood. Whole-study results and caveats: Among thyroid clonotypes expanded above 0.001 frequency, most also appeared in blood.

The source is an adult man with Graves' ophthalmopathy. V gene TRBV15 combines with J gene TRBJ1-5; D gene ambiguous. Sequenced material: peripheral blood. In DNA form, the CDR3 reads TGTGCCACCAGCTCCAGCGGTGGGTCCGGGGGCAATCAGCCCCAGCATTTT. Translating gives CATSSSGGSGGNQPQHF.